This record concerns one TCR delta chain sequence. The sample holds a few counts of this clone. Which antigen it targets is not known. Nothing much larger sits one base from this clone, and base qualities are not available. Other DNA sequences from this sample encode an identical CDR3 as well. The record originates from a study of human gamma delta and Vdelta1 T cells (dated by TCRdb to 2017 to 2018). Looking at the study overall: The study investigated Delta One T cells, Vd1+ gamma-delta T cells, as cytotoxic effectors against acute myeloid leukemia.

Via the germline V gene, CDR1 is TSWWSYY and CDR2 QGS. Relative to germline, V is missing 4 bases and J is missing 7 bases, with 12 bases of the junction outside any gene match. Including cysteine and phenylalanine, the CDR3 has 16 amino acids. The kept DNA is CDR3 alone, 48 bases in frame from the first base. Libraries were constructed by PCR. Sequencing used an Illumina MiSeq. Identical DNA sequences were merged into single rows after TCRdb reprocessed the public reads with CATT. A total of 6,000 to 6,500 delta-chain clones appear in this sample, around 9% of them only once. The ten largest clones represent about 14% of the sample.

The receptor's source is a human donor in good health. The sample consisted of naive CD27+ Vdelta1 gamma-delta T cells from blood. The chain employs TRDV1 and TRDJ1; 10 bases in the middle match TRDD3. For the CDR3, the sequence is CALGARGWGIGGKLIF. The nucleotide sequence is given as TGTGCTCTTGGGGCTAGGGGCTGGGGGATAGGAGGTAAACTCATCTTT.